One sample yielded the 7 T cell receptor beta chains listed below, sequenced in a study of read filtering for tumor transcriptome and immune sequencing. The library was built from 400 to 500 ng RNA with molecular barcoded adaptors for alpha/delta and beta/gamma chains. TCRdb analysed the reads with MiXCR anew, one entry per CDR3 protein. This table has fewer than 45,000 distinct CDR3 sequences, 12% appearing once. Specimen: a population of CD138-negative cells sorted from bone marrow. All receptors come from a donor over 35 with multiple myeloma.

This clonotype was counted many times. The V call is TRBV10-3, the J call TRBJ1-4; possible D gene TRBD1, 5 bases. Germline CDR1 and CDR2: ENHRY and SYGVKD. V shed 0 bases and J shed 6 bases, with 8 bases lying between them. This CDR3 has 14 residues. The CDR3 region has the DNA TGTGCCATCAGTGAGTCCCCAGGGTATGAAAAACTGTTTTTT. Translating it yields CAISESPGYEKLFF.

This clonotype was detected a few times. V gene TRBV12-3 or TRBV12-4 combines with J gene TRBJ1-3; D unclear. This CDR3 has 13 residues. V was trimmed by 1 base and J by 4 bases, leaving 5 bases between them. CDR3 bases: TGTGCCAGCAGTTTAGTTGTCGGAAACACCATATATTTT. It specifies CASSLVVGNTIYF.

The chain uses TRBV19 and TRBJ1-5; the D is unclear. The germline CDR1 and CDR2 sequences are LNHDA and SQIVND (reference sequence). V was pared by 4 bases and J by 2 bases, with 6 bases between. The CDR3 is 13 amino acids. The CDR3 region has the DNA TGTGCCAGTAGTAGGAGGGGCAATCAGCCCCAGCATTTT. It specifies CASSRRGNQPQHF. The whole variable domain, filled in from reference TRBV19 and TRBJ1-5, reads DGGITQSPKYLFRKEGQNVTLSCEQNLNHDAMYWYRQDPGQGLRLIYYSQIVNDFQKGDIAEGYSVSREKKESFPLTVTSAQKNPTAFYLCASSRRGNQPQHFGDGTRLSIL.

This chain joins TRBV12-1 and TRBJ2-1; TRBD1 is the table's D call and was not checked against the DNA. TRBV12-1 is a documented pseudogene. This CDR3 contains 16 residues. The CDR3 reads CASSFEQGLTYNEQLF. The CDR3 DNA is TGTGCCAGCAGCTTTGAACAGGGGTTAACCTACAATGAGCAGCTCTTC.

A word on this clonotype: A single base is all that separates this from a far larger clone, so a read error is likely. The chain employs TRBV6-5 and TRBJ2-2; tentatively, D is TRBD2 (6 bases). Germline V lookup: CDR1 MNHEY, CDR2 SVGAGI. The CDR3 totals 13 residues. The DNA of the CDR3 is TGTGCCAGCAGTGAAGCTGCGGCAGGGAGGCTGTGTTTT. It yields the protein CASSEAAAGRLCF.

In this sample, this clonotype turned up many times. Here the CDR3 DNA reads TGCAGTGCTAGCTCAGCTTCACGCTACACCTTC. Protein: CSASSASRYTF. The rearrangement links TRBV20-1 to TRBJ1-2; D is unresolved. V was clipped by 3 bases and J by 9 bases, with 11 bases between them. In germline, CDR1 is DFQATT, CDR2 SNEGSKA (reference sequence). There are 11 residues in the CDR3.

Ten or more counts support this clonotype. This chain connects TRBV27 to TRBJ1-2; 8 nucleotides agree with TRBD1. Trimming took 6 bases from V and 4 from J; bases not matched to a gene: 4. The CDR3 spans 13 residues. From germline, CDR1 is MNHEY and CDR2 SMNVEV (reference sequence). The CDR3 loop is CASRSGQGYGYTF. The CDR3 bases are TGTGCCAGCAGAAGTGGACAGGGCTATGGCTACACCTTC.